The 3 T cell receptor beta chains listed next were all sequenced from one sample in a study of blood T cells in healthy people across ages. With a J-beta primer mix and a sample-barcoded 5' primer, a second PCR ran roughly 6 to 11 cycles. TCRdb recomputed calls from the 5' RACE reads with MiXCR, one row per CDR3 protein. The table includes hundreds of thousands of distinct CDR3 sequences, 58% detected once. The sequencing input was blood. The source is a man aged 25-45 years in good health.

This chain links TRBV20-1 with TRBJ1-5, with 7 bases aligning to TRBD1. The germline CDR1 and CDR2 sequences are DFQATT and SNEGSKA (reference sequence). This CDR3 is built from 16 residues. Losses at the gene ends were 0 bases for V and 8 bases for J; bases not matched to a gene: 13. Here the CDR3 DNA reads TGCAGTGCTAGAGATACGCGGACAGGCGTTAAGGAGCCCCAGCATTTT. Protein: CSARDTRTGVKEPQHF.

The sample holds a few counts of this clonotype. This CDR3 reads CSATRKGGLYNEQFF. The CDR3 DNA reads TGCAGTGCTACCAGAAAGGGGGGGCTTTACAATGAGCAGTTCTTC. This chain connects TRBV20-1 to TRBJ2-1; the D gene is possibly TRBD2 (7 bases). This CDR3 comprises 15 residues. The germline gives CDR1 DFQATT, CDR2 SNEGSKA (reference sequence). The V gene lost 4 bases and the J gene lost 4 bases, with 17 bases spanning the gap.

This clonotype was detected a few times. This chain links TRBV5-1 with TRBJ1-6; D might be TRBD1 (6 bases). From germline, CDR1 is SGHRS and CDR2 YFSETQ. The length of the CDR3 is 15 residues. Trimming left V 3 bases short and J 8 bases short, with 15 bases between. CDR3 sequence (DNA): TGCGCCAGCAGCTCCGGACAGAGTGAGGATTCACCCCTCCACTTT. Translation: CASSSGQSEDSPLHF.